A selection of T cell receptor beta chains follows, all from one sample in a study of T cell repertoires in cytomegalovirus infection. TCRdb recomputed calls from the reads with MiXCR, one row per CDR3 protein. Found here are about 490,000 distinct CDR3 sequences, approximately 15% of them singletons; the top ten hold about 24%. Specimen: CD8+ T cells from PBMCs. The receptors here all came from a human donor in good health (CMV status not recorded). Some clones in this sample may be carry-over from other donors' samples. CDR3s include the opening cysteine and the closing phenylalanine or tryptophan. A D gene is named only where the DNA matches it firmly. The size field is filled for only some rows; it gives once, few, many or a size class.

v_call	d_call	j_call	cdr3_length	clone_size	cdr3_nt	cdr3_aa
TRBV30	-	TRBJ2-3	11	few	TGTGCCTGGTCGGGCACAGATACGCAGTATTTT	CAWSGTDTQYF
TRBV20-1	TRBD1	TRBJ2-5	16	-	TGCAGTGCCCGGAAAGACAGGGGGCGGTACCAAGAGACCCAGTACTTC	CSARKDRGRYQETQYF
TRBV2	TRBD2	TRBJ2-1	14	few	TGTGCCAGCAGTGGCGGGGGGTATAACAATGAGCAGTTCTTC	CASSGGGYNNEQFF
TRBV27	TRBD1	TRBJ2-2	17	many	TGTGCCAGCAGTGACACCGGGACAGGCTCGAACACCGGGGAGCTGTTTTTT	CASSDTGTGSNTGELFF
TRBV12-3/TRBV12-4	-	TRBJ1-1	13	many	TGTGCCAGCAGTTTAGAGGTTTACCCTGAAGCTTTCTTT	CASSLEVYPEAFF
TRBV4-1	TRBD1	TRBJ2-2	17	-	TGCGCCAGCAGCCAAGTGGGACAGGTTGGAAACACCGGGGAGCTGTTTTTT	CASSQVGQVGNTGELFF
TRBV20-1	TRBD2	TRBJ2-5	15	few	TGCAGTGCTAGCGGGTACGGGAGGGCCGAAGAGACCCAGTACTTC	CSASGYGRAEETQYF
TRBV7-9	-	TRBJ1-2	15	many	TGTGCCAGCAGCCCCCAGGGCGGGGTATGGTATGGCTACACCTTC	CASSPQGGVWYGYTF
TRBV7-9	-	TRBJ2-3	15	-	TGTGCCAGCAGCCCGGGTGCAGAAGGCACAGATACGCAGTATTTT	CASSPGAEGTDTQYF
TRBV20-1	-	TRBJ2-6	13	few	TGCAGTGCCGAAGGGTCTGGGGCCAACGTCCTGACTTTC	CSAEGSGANVLTF
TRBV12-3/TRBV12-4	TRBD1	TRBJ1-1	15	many	TGTGCCAGCAGCCCTCCAGGACAGGGGGAGGGTGAAGCTTTCTTT	CASSPPGQGEGEAFF
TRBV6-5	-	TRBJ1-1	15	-	TGTGCCAGCGGGTATATTGGCCAGTTGGACACTGAAGCTTTCTTT	CASGYIGQLDTEAFF
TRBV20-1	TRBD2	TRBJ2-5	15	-	TGCAGTGCTAGTTTTAGCGGGAGGGCCCCCCAGACCCAGTACTTC	CSASFSGRAPQTQYF
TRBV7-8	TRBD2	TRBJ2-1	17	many	TGTGCCAGCAGCTTAGGAGCCGGGGGGGTTCTCCCTAATGAGCAGTTCTTC	CASSLGAGGVLPNEQFF
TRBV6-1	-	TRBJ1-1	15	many	TGTGCCAGCAGTGAATCCCTGACAGTGGCCGCTGAAGCTTTCTTT	CASSESLTVAAEAFF
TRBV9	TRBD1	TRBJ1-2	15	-	TGTGCCAGCAGTGGGGACAGGGACCTTAACTATGGCTACACCTTC	CASSGDRDLNYGYTF
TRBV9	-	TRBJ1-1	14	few	TGTGCCAGCAGCCCGGGGACCGCAAAGACTGAAGCTTTCTTT	CASSPGTAKTEAFF
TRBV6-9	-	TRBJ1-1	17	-	TGTGCCAGCAGTTCCACACGTTCAGGGGCCCGGAACACTGAAGCTTTCTTT	CASSSTRSGARNTEAFF
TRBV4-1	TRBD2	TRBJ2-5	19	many	TGCGCCAGCAGCCAAGATACACTAGCGGGGGGGGAGGATCAAGAGACCCAGTACTTC	CASSQDTLAGGEDQETQYF
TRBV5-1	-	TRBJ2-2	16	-	TGCGCCAGCAGCTTCCTAAGGGAGAGGGGCACCGGGGAGCTGTTTTTT	CASSFLRERGTGELFF
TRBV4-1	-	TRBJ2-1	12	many	TGCGCCAGCAGCCGAGACGTTAGTGAGCAGTTCTTC	CASSRDVSEQFF
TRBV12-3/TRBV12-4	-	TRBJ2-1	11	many	TGTGCCAGCAGCCCTGGGATCCCGAAGTTCTTC	CASSPGIPKFF
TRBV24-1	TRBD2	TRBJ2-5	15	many	TGTGCCACCAGTGACGGGACTAGCGGACAAGAGACCCAGTACTTC	CATSDGTSGQETQYF
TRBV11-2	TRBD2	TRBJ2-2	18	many	TGTGCCAGCAGCCCGCACTTTAGACTAGCCAGAGGTGCCGGGGAGCTGTTTTTT	CASSPHFRLARGAGELFF
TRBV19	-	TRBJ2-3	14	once	TGTGCCAGTAGCCGGGGTTATATCACAGATACGCAGTATTTT	CASSRGYITDTQYF
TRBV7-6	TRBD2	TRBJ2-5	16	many	TGTGCCAGCAGCTTAAATTTTGCGGGGGGGAAAGAGACCCAGTACTTC	CASSLNFAGGKETQYF
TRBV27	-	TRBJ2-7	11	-	TGTGCCAGCATCGTGAACCACGAGCAGTACTTC	CASIVNHEQYF
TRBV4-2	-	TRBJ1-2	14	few	TGTGCCAGCAGCCAAGGGGGTGGGTCGGACGGCTACACCTTC	CASSQGGGSDGYTF
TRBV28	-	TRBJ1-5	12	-	TGTGCCAGCAGTTTACGGGGTCGGCCCCAGCATTTT	CASSLRGRPQHF
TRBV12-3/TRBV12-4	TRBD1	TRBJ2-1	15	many	TGTGCCAGCAAGGGGGCCAGGGGTGCGGGCAATGAGCAGTTCTTC	CASKGARGAGNEQFF
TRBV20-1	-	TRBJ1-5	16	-	TGCAGTGCTGCCGTGACCAGGGTTCCTAGCAATCAGCCCCAGCATTTT	CSAAVTRVPSNQPQHF
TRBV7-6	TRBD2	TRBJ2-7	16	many	TGTGCCAGCAGCATTCGGACTAGCGGGGGATTAGACGAGCAGTACTTC	CASSIRTSGGLDEQYF
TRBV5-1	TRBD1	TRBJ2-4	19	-	TGCGCCAGCAGCTCCCTGACAGGGCTCCAACCTCTAGCCAAAAACATTCAGTACTTC	CASSSLTGLQPLAKNIQYF
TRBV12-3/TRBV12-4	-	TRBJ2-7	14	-	TGTGCCAGCGATTTCACAGGAAAGGTCCATGAGCAGTACTTC	CASDFTGKVHEQYF
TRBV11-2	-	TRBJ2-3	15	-	TGTGCCAGCAGCTCGATATTGGTTGGCACAGATACGCAGTATTTT	CASSSILVGTDTQYF
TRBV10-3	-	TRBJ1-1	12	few	TGTGCCATCAGTGAGTCTTGGACTGAAGCTTTCTTT	CAISESWTEAFF
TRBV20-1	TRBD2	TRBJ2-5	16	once	TGCAGTGCTAGAGATTATGCTAGCGGGATGCAAGAGACCCAGTACTTC	CSARDYASGMQETQYF
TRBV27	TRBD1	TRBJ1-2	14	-	TGTGCCAGCAGTTTCGGACAGGGGGCCCTTGGCTACACCTTC	CASSFGQGALGYTF
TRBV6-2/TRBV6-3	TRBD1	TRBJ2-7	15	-	TGTGCCAGCAGTTACGATACAGGGGGCCCCTACGAGCAGTACTTC	CASSYDTGGPYEQYF
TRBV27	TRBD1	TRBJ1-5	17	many	TGTGCCAGCAGCCGAACTAGGATGACAGGGGAAGCTCAGCCCCAGCATTTT	CASSRTRMTGEAQPQHF
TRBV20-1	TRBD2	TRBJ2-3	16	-	TGCAGCTCGACTAGCGGGAGGGCCTGGGTCACAGATACGCAGTATTTT	CSSTSGRAWVTDTQYF
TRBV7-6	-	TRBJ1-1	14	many	TGTGCCAGCAGCCCCGGCGGGGGGGACACTGAAGCTTTCTTT	CASSPGGGDTEAFF
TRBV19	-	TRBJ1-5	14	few	TGTGCCAGCAGCAGAGGGCATAGCAATCAGCCCCAGCATTTT	CASSRGHSNQPQHF
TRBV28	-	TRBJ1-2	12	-	TGTGCCTTACGGACGGAGACCTATGGCTACACCTTC	CALRTETYGYTF
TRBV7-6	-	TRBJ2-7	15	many	TGTGCCAGCAGCGGAGCAGGGGTGTATCCCTACGAGCAGTACTTC	CASSGAGVYPYEQYF
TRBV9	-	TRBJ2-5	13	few	TGTGCCAGCAGCCCGCCCTGGGGAGAGACCCAGTACTTC	CASSPPWGETQYF
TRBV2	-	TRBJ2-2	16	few	TGTGCCAGCAGCAACCCCCATCGACTAGGCGCCGGGGAGCTGTTTTTT	CASSNPHRLGAGELFF
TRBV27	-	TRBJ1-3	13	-	TGTGCCAGCAAGGGCCTCGCTGGAAACACCATATATTTT	CASKGLAGNTIYF
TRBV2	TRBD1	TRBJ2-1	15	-	TGTGCCAGCAGGTCGAAGGGGATGGAAGGGGGCGAGCAGTTCTTC	CASRSKGMEGGEQFF
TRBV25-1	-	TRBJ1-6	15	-	TGTGCCAGCAGTGAATACCGGGACGGATATTCACCCCTCCACTTT	CASSEYRDGYSPLHF
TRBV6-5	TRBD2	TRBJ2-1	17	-	TGTGCCAGCAGTTACTCCGGAGAGCGGGGGTCCTACAATGAGCAGTTCTTC	CASSYSGERGSYNEQFF
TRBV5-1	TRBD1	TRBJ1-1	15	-	TGCGCCAGCAGAGGACAGGGGAGGGTGGGGCCTGAAGCTTTCTTT	CASRGQGRVGPEAFF
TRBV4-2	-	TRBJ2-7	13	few	TGTGCCAGCAGCCAAGAAGGGGCTTCCGAGCAGTACTTC	CASSQEGASEQYF
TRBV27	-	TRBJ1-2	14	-	TGTGCCAGCAGTTACCAGGGCAACCTCTATGGCTACACCTTC	CASSYQGNLYGYTF
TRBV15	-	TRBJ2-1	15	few	TGTGCCACCAGTTACCGGGACCATCCGGCCGATGAGCAGTTCTTC	CATSYRDHPADEQFF